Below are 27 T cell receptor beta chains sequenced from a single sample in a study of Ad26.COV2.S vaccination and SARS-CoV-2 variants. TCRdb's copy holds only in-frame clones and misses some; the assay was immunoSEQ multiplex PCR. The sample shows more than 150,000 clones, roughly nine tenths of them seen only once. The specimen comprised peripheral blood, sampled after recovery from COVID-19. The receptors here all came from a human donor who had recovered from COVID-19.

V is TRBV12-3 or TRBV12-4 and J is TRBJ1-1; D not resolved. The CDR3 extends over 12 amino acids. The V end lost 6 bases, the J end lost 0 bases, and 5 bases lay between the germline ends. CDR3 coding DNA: TGTGCCAGCAGCCCGATGAACACTGAAGCTTTCTTT. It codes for CASSPMNTEAFF.

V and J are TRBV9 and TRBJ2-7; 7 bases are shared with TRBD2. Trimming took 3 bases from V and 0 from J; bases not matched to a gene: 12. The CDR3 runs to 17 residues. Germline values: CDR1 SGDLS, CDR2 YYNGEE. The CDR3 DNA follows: TGTGCCAGCAGCGATCAGCGGGGAGGCCCTAGCTCCTACGAGCAGTACTTC. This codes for CASSDQRGGPSSYEQYF.

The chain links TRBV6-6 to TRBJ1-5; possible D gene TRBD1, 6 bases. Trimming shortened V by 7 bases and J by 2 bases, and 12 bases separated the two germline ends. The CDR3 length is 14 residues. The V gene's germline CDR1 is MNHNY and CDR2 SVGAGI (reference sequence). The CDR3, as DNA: TGTGCCAGCACCAGGGGTCGGGGCAATCAGCCCCAGCATTTT. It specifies CASTRGRGNQPQHF.

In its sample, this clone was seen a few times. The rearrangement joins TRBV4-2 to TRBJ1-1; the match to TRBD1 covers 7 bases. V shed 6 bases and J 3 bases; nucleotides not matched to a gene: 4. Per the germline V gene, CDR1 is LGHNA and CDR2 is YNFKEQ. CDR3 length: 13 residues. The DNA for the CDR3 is TGTGCCAGCAGACAGGGGAGAGACACTGAAGCTTTCTTT. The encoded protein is CASRQGRDTEAFF.

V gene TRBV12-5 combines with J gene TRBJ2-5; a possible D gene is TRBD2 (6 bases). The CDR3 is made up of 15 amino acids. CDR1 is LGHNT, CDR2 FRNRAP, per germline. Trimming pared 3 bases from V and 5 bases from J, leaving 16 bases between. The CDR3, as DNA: TGTGCTAGTGGTTTAGGAGACGCCGGAGGGGAGACCCAGTACTTC. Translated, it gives CASGLGDAGGETQYF.

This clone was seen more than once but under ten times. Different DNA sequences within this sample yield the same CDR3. CDR3 region: CASSYSPPGTYEQYF. As DNA, the CDR3 is TGTGCCAGCAGTTACTCCCCCCCAGGGACCTACGAGCAGTACTTC. The genes are TRBV6-5 and TRBJ2-7, with a tentative D call TRBD1 (5 bases). V was trimmed by 0 bases and J by 2 bases, leaving 11 bases between them. The CDR3 is 15 amino acids. Per the germline V gene, CDR1 is MNHEY and CDR2 is SVGAGI.

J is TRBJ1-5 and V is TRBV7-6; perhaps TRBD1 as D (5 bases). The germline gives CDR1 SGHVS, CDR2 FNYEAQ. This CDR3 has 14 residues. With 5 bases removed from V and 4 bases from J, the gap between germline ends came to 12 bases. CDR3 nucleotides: TGTGCCAGCAGCGCGATGGAGGGGAATCAGCCCCAGCATTTT. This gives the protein CASSAMEGNQPQHF.

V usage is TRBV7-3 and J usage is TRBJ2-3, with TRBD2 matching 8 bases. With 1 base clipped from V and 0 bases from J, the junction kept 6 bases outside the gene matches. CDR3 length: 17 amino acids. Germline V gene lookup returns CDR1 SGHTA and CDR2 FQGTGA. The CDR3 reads CASSLRLAGDSTDTQYF. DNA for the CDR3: TGTGCCAGCAGCTTAAGGCTAGCGGGCGATAGCACAGATACGCAGTATTTT.

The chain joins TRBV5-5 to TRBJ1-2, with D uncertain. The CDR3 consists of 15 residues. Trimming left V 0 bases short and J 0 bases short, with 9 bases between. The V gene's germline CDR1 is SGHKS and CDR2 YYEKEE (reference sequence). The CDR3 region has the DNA TGTGCCAGCAGCTTGGTCGACACCTCTAACTATGGCTACACCTTC. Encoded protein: CASSLVDTSNYGYTF.

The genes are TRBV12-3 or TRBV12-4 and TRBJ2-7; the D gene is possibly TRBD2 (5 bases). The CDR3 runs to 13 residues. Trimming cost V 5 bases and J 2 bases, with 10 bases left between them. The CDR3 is CASSPRGTYEQYF. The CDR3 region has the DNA TGTGCCAGCAGTCCCCGGGGAACCTACGAGCAGTACTTC.

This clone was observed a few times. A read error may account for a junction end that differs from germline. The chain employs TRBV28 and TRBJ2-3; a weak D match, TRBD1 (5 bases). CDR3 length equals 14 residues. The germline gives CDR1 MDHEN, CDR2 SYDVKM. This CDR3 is CASKQGVTTDTQYF. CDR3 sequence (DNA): TGTGCAAGCAAACAAGGGGTAACGACAGATACGCAGTATTTT. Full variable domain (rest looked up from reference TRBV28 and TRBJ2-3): DVKVTQSSRYLVKRTGEKVFLECVQDMDHENMFWYRQDPGLGLRLIYFSYDVKMKEKGDIPEGYSVSREKKERFSLILESASTNQTSMYLCASKQGVTTDTQYFGPGTRLTVL.

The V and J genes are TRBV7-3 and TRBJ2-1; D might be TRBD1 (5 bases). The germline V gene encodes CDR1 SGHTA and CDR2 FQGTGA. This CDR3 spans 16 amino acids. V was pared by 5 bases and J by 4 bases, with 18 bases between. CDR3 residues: CASSAFGAALYNEQFF. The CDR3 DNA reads TGTGCCAGCAGCGCTTTTGGGGCAGCCCTATACAATGAGCAGTTCTTC.

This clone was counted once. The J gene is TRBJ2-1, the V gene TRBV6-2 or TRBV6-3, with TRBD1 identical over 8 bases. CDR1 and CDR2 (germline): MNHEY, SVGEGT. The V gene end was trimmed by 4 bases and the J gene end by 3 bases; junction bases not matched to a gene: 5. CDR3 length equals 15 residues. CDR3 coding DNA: TGTGCCAGCAGTTCCCCGGGACAGGACTACAATGAGCAGTTCTTC. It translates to CASSSPGQDYNEQFF.

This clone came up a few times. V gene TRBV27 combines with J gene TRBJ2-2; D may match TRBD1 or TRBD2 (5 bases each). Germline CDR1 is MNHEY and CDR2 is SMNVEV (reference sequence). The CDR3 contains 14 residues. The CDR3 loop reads CGTAGAMNTGELFF. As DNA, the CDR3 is TGTGGCACCGCCGGGGCAATGAACACCGGGGAGCTGTTTTTT.

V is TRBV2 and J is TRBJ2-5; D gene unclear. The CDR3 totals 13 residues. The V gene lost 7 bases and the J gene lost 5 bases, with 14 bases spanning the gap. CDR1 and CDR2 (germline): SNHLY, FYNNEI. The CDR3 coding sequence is TGTGCCAGCATCTTGAACAGATGGGAGACCCAGTACTTC. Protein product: CASILNRWETQYF.

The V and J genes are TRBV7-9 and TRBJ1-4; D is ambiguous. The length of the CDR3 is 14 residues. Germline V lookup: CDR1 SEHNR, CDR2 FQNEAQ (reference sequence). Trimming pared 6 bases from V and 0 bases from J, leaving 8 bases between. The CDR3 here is CASRLIATNEKLFF. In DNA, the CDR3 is TGTGCCAGCAGGCTGATCGCAACTAATGAAAAACTGTTTTTT.

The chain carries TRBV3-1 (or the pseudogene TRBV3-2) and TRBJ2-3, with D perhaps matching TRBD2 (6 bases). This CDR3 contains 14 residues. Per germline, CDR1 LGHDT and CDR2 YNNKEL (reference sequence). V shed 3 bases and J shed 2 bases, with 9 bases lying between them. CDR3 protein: CASSHQGLTDTQYF. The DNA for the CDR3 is TGTGCCAGCAGCCATCAGGGACTCACAGATACGCAGTATTTT.

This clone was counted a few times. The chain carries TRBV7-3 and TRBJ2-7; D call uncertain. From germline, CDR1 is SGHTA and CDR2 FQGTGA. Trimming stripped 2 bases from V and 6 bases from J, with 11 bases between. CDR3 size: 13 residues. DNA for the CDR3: TGTGCCAGCAGCTTATCCTCTCCGGGCGAGCAGTACTTC. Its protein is CASSLSSPGEQYF.

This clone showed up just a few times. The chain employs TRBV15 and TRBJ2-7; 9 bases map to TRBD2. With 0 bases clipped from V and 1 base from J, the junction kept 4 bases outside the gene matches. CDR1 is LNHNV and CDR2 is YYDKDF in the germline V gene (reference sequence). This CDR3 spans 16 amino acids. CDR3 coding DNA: TGTGCCACCAGCAGAGAGTCGGCGGGAGGGTCCTACGAGCAGTACTTC. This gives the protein CATSRESAGGSYEQYF.

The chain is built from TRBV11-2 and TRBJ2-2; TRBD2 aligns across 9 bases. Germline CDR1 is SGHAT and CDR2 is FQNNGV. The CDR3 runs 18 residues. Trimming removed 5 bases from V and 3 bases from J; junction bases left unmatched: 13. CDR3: CASSHRLAVPPDTGELFF. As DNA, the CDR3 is TGTGCCAGCAGCCATCGACTAGCGGTACCTCCCGACACCGGGGAGCTGTTTTTT.

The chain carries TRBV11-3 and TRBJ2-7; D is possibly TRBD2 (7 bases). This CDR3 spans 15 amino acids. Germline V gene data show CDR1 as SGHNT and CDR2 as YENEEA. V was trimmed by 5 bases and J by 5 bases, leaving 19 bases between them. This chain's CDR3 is CASSREGGSLDEQYF. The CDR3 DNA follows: TGTGCCAGCAGCCGTGAGGGGGGGTCACTGGACGAGCAGTACTTC.

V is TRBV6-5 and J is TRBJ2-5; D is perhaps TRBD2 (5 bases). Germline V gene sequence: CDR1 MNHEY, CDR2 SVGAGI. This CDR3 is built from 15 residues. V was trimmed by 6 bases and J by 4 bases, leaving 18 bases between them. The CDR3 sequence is CASRILTSFGETQYF. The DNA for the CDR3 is TGTGCCAGCAGGATACTTACTAGTTTCGGAGAGACCCAGTACTTC.

Here the CDR3 reads CASSLRGRSTDTQYF. As DNA, the CDR3 is TGTGCCAGCAGTTTAAGGGGGCGCAGCACAGATACGCAGTATTTT. The chain is built from TRBV28 and TRBJ2-3; 7 nucleotides agree with TRBD1. CDR3 length: 15 amino acids. In germline, CDR1 is MDHEN, CDR2 SYDVKM. With V trimmed by 2 bases and J by 0 bases, 2 bases remained unmatched.

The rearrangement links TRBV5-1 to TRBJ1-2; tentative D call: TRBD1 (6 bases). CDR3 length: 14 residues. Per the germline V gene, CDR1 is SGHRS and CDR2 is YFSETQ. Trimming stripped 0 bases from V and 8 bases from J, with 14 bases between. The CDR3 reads CASSLDRESGGYTF. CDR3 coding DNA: TGCGCCAGCAGCTTGGACAGGGAATCGGGAGGCTACACCTTC. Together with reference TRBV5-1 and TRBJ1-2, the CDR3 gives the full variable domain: KAGVTQTPRYLIKTRGQQVTLSCSPISGHRSVSWYQQTPGQGLQFLFEYFSETQRNKGNFPGRFSGRQFSNSRSEMNVSTLELGDSALYLCASSLDRESGGYTFGSGTRLTVV.

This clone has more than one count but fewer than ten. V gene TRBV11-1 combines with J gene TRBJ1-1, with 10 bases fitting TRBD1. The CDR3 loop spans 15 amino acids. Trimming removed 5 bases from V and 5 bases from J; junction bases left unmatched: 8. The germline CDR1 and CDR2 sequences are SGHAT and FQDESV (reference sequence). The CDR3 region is CASSPGTGVGTEAFF. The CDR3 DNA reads TGTGCCAGCAGCCCAGGGACAGGGGTGGGAACTGAAGCTTTCTTT.

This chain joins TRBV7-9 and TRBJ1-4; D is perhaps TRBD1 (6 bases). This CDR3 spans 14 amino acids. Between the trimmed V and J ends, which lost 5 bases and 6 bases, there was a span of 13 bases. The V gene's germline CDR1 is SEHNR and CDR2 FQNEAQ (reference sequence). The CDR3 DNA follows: TGTGCCAGCAGCCCCCCGGGGGGGCATGAAAAACTGTTTTTT. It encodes CASSPPGGHEKLFF.

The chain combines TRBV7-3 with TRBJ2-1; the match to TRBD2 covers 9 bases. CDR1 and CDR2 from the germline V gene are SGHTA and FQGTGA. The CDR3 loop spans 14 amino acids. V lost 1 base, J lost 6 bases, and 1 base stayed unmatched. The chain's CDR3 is CASSLSGRANEQFF. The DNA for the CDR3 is TGTGCCAGCAGCTTAAGCGGGAGGGCCAATGAGCAGTTCTTC.